This T cell receptor beta chain was retrieved from a study of blood T cells in healthy people across ages. Study-wide results and limits: Among long-lived donors, naive CD4+ cells were more numerous and diversity higher than in aged donors. A roughly linear age-dependent decrease characterized TCR beta diversity per million T cells.

The donors, aged about 6 to 90, were healthy Caucasians from Russia. Total RNA was extracted at no less than 6 micrograms per sample. PCR was performed a second time for about 7 to 11 cycles using a sample-barcoded 5' primer and a J-beta primer mix. One entry per CDR3 protein results from TCRdb running MiXCR on the 5' RACE reads. This table has 2 million or so distinct CDR3 sequences, 49% appearing once. V lost 5 bases, J lost 12 bases, and 20 bases lay in between. CDR3 size: 14 residues. From germline, CDR1 is PRHDT and CDR2 FYEKMQ (reference sequence). This clonotype was counted only a few times. The antigen is unknown.

The TCR originated in a woman in her thirties or forties in good health. The chain has TRBV13 and TRBJ2-1, with D perhaps assigned TRBD1 or TRBD2 (5 bases each). What was sequenced was blood. The CDR3 sequence is CASSPPGTPHGQFF. The CDR3 region has the DNA TGTGCCAGCAGCCCGCCCGGGACCCCCCACGGGCAGTTCTTC.